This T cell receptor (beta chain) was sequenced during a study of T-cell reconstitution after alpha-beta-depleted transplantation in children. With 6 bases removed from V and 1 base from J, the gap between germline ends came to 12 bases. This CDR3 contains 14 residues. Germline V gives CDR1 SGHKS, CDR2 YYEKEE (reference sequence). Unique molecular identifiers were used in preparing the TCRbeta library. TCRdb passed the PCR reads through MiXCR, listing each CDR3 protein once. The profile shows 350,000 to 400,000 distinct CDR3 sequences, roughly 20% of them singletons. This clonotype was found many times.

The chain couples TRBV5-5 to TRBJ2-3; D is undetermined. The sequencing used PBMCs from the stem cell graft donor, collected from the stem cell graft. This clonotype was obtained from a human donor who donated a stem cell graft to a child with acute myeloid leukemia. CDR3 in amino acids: CASNPPGGTDTQYF. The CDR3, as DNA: TGTGCCAGCAACCCCCCAGGTGGCACAGATACGCAGTATTTT.